This is a list of T cell receptor beta chains from one sample in a study of blood T cell repertoires in COVID-19. Assay: immunoSEQ multiplex PCR; the TCRdb copy retains only in-frame clones and omits some. Here the sample spans some 210,000 clones, about 81% being singletons. Sequenced: PBMCs or T cells enriched from blood (not recorded which). The receptors stem from a man in his forties or fifties who had recovered from COVID-19. The CDR3 runs from the conserved cysteine through the conserved F or W. Each record gives: CDR3 DNA, CDR3 protein, D gene, clone size, V gene, J gene. A D gene is named only where the DNA matches it firmly. Where a row states a size, it is once, few, many or the class of an expanded clone; other rows omit it.

DNA: TGTGCCAGCAGCTTAGGGAGAGCGGGGAGCTTC
CDR3: CASSLGRAGSF
D: TRBD2
size: -
V: TRBV7-2
J: TRBJ2-4

DNA: TGTGCCAGCAGCCCAATCGGTCGGGGGTTTCTAAGCACTGAAGCTTTCTTT
CDR3: CASSPIGRGFLSTEAFF
D: -
size: -
V: TRBV4-2
J: TRBJ1-1

DNA: TGCGCCAGCAGCATCGCCTATCTACTAGATGCGAACACTGAAGCTTTCTTT
CDR3: CASSIAYLLDANTEAFF
D: -
size: few
V: TRBV5-1
J: TRBJ1-1

DNA: TGCAGCGTTGTGGACAGGGTTCCCACCACCCTTAATGAGCAGTTCTTC
CDR3: CSVVDRVPTTLNEQFF
D: TRBD1
size: -
V: TRBV29-1
J: TRBJ2-1

DNA: TGTGCCAGCAGCTTAGACCCTAGCGGGGCTCGGTCAGATACGCAGTATTTT
CDR3: CASSLDPSGARSDTQYF
D: TRBD2
size: -
V: TRBV7-8
J: TRBJ2-3

DNA: TGTGCCAGTAGTATAGGGACAGGATTTAACTATGGCTACACCTTC
CDR3: CASSIGTGFNYGYTF
D: TRBD1
size: -
V: TRBV19
J: TRBJ1-2

DNA: TGTGCCAGCAGGCCGTTGGGGAGAGTAGCGGACACAGATACGCAGTATTTT
CDR3: CASRPLGRVADTDTQYF
D: -
size: -
V: TRBV5-4
J: TRBJ2-3

DNA: TGTGCCAGCAGCTTACGTGGAAACACCATATATTTT
CDR3: CASSLRGNTIYF
D: -
size: -
V: TRBV13
J: TRBJ1-3

DNA: TGCGCCAGCAGCGATCTAGCGGGGGACGAGCAGTACTTC
CDR3: CASSDLAGDEQYF
D: TRBD2
size: -
V: TRBV5-1
J: TRBJ2-7

DNA: TGTGCCAGCTCACCCGGGACTAGCGGGACCTACAATGAGCAGTTCTTC
CDR3: CASSPGTSGTYNEQFF
D: TRBD2
size: -
V: TRBV18
J: TRBJ2-1

DNA: TGTGCCAGTAGTATATACAGGTCTAACTATGGCTACACCTTC
CDR3: CASSIYRSNYGYTF
D: -
size: -
V: TRBV19
J: TRBJ1-2

DNA: TGTGCCAGTTCGCGGGAGTACAATGAGCAGTTCTTC
CDR3: CASSREYNEQFF
D: TRBD2
size: -
V: TRBV12-3/TRBV12-4
J: TRBJ2-1

DNA: TGCGCCAGCAGCTCCAAACAGGGGGAATCTGGCTACACCTTC
CDR3: CASSSKQGESGYTF
D: TRBD1
size: -
V: TRBV5-1
J: TRBJ1-2

DNA: TGTGCCACGAAGGGAGGTCCGCGGCTGGGTGAGCAGTTCTTC
CDR3: CATKGGPRLGEQFF
D: -
size: few
V: TRBV19
J: TRBJ2-1

DNA: TGTGCCAGCAGTGGGACATATAGCAATCAGCCCCAGCATTTT
CDR3: CASSGTYSNQPQHF
D: -
size: -
V: TRBV2
J: TRBJ1-5

DNA: TGTGCCAGCTCACCTTCCTTCTTTGGCCTGAACACTGAAGCTTTCTTT
CDR3: CASSPSFFGLNTEAFF
D: -
size: -
V: TRBV18
J: TRBJ1-1

DNA: TGCGCCAGCAGCCCTGTCGGGGGGGCGGAGGGGAACGAGCAGTACTTC
CDR3: CASSPVGGAEGNEQYF
D: TRBD2
size: -
V: TRBV5-1
J: TRBJ2-7

DNA: TGTGCCAGCAGTGCCGGGACTAATACGCAGTATTTT
CDR3: CASSAGTNTQYF
D: TRBD2
size: -
V: TRBV6-4
J: TRBJ2-3

DNA: TGTGCCTGGAGTGGCGGTCATTTGGATGAGCAGTTCTTC
CDR3: CAWSGGHLDEQFF
D: -
size: few
V: TRBV30
J: TRBJ2-1

DNA: TGTGCCAGCAGTGAACAGGGTGGGCCTTTCTTT
CDR3: CASSEQGGPFF
D: -
size: -
V: TRBV2
J: TRBJ1-1

DNA: TGTGCCACCAGCAGAGCACCCAGGGGACGTCAGCCCCAGCATTTT
CDR3: CATSRAPRGRQPQHF
D: -
size: -
V: TRBV15
J: TRBJ1-5

DNA: TGTGCCAGCAGCTCGGGGGGCGCGAACACCGGGGAGCTGTTTTTT
CDR3: CASSSGGANTGELFF
D: -
size: -
V: TRBV7-9
J: TRBJ2-2

DNA: TGTGCCAGCAGCCGAGAGTACAGACCCTCTGGGGCCAACGTCCTGACTTTC
CDR3: CASSREYRPSGANVLTF
D: -
size: -
V: TRBV21-1
J: TRBJ2-6

DNA: TGCGCCAGCAGGGGACTAGCGGGAGCAGGCTCCTACAATGAGCAGTTCTTC
CDR3: CASRGLAGAGSYNEQFF
D: TRBD2
size: -
V: TRBV5-1
J: TRBJ2-1

DNA: TGTGCCAGCAGCCGACAGGGGTCCTCCCTCGAGCAGTACTTC
CDR3: CASSRQGSSLEQYF
D: TRBD1
size: once
V: TRBV7-9
J: TRBJ2-7

DNA: TGCAGCGTTGCTGGACTAGCGGGAGGATACGAGCAGTACTTC
CDR3: CSVAGLAGGYEQYF
D: TRBD2
size: -
V: TRBV29-1
J: TRBJ2-7

DNA: TGTGCCAGTAGTATAGGAAGATGGACTTTGAACACTGAAGCTTTCTTT
CDR3: CASSIGRWTLNTEAFF
D: -
size: -
V: TRBV19
J: TRBJ1-1

DNA: TGTGCCTGGACTCCACCGGACTTAGACAATGAGCAGTTCTTC
CDR3: CAWTPPDLDNEQFF
D: -
size: -
V: TRBV30
J: TRBJ2-1

DNA: TGTGCCAGCAGCTCGCGGGCCCGGACAGGAGACTACGAGCAGTACTTC
CDR3: CASSSRARTGDYEQYF
D: TRBD1
size: once
V: TRBV27
J: TRBJ2-7

DNA: TGTGCCAGCAGTTGGACACCTAACTATGGCTACACCTTC
CDR3: CASSWTPNYGYTF
D: -
size: -
V: TRBV6-5
J: TRBJ1-2

DNA: TGTGCCAGCAGGTCACAGGGGGCTTCCTACAATGAGCAGTTCTTC
CDR3: CASRSQGASYNEQFF
D: TRBD1
size: -
V: TRBV27
J: TRBJ2-1

DNA: TGTGCCAGCAGCTTTCGACAGGGGAACACTGAAGCTTTCTTT
CDR3: CASSFRQGNTEAFF
D: TRBD1
size: -
V: TRBV9
J: TRBJ1-1

DNA: TGTGCCAGTAGTCTAGGACAGGGAATGGCCTACGAGCAGTACTTC
CDR3: CASSLGQGMAYEQYF
D: TRBD1
size: -
V: TRBV19
J: TRBJ2-7

DNA: TGTGCCAGCACCCGGGAGGGGCAGCTGTTTTTT
CDR3: CASTREGQLFF
D: -
size: -
V: TRBV6-5
J: TRBJ1-4